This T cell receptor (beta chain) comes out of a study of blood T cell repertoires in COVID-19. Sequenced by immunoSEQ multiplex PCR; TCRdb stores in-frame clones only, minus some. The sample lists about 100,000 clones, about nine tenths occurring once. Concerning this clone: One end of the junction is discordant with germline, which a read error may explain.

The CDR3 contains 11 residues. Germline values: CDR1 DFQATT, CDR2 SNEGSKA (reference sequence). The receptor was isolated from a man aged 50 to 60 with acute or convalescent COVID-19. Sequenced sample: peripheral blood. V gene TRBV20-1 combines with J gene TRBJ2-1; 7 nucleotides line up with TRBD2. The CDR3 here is CSASRPSGYLF. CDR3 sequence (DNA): TGCAGTGCTAGCCGGCCTAGCGGATATCTCTTC.